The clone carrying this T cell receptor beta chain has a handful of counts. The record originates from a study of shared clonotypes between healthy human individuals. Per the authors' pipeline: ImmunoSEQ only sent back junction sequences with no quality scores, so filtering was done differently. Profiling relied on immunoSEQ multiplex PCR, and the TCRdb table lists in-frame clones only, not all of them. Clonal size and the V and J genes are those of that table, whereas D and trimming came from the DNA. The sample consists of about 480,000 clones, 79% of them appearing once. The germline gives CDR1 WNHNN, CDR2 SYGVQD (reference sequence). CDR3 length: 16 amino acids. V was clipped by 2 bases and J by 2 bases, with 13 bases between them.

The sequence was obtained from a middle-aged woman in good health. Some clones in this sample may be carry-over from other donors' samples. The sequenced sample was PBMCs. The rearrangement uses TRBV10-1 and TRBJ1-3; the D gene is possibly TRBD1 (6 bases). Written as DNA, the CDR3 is TGCGCCAGCAGTGAGGCCGACAGGCGCACTGGAAACACCATATATTTT. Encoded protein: CASSEADRRTGNTIYF.